This entry features one T cell receptor (beta chain) sequence. No cognate antigen has been identified for it. Base qualities are not provided; no much larger clone lies one nucleotide away. The donors belonged to the validation cohort of approximately 130 subjects, which was separate from the approximately 700-subject first cohort. CDR1 and CDR2 are drawn from the germline V gene: SGHDN, FVKESK. The CDR3 has 15 amino acids, counting the end cysteine and phenylalanine. Only CDR3 DNA is held: 45 bases, read in frame from base 1. Germline trimming amounts to 4 bases on V and 4 bases on J, with 2 as the count of junction bases outside the gene matches. The data derive from a study of cytomegalovirus exposure and HLA in healthy donors (dated 2017 in TCRdb). Background for the entire study: A later analysis indicated that the 130 or so validation repertoires were generated on the platform also employed for the 670 or so repertoires of the first cohort. The study aimed to test whether signatures of past pathogen exposure could be identified by cataloging public T cell receptors. In addition to the first cohort of around 670 subjects, a separate validation cohort of approximately 120 different subjects was used. High-throughput TCR immunosequencing, statistical association of individual TCRs with disease status, and machine learning were combined to predict cytomegalovirus infection status.

Libraries were built with the immunoSEQ multiplex PCR assay. The original methods were these. A statistical classification framework was built for diagnosing cytomegalovirus status from the catalog of TCR beta chain sequences. The immuneACCESS repertoire file appears here via TCRdb, limited to in-frame rearrangements. These files lack a portion of the clones; in checked studies, under half of the deficit traces to unresolved V genes, and the cause of the others is not known. D and trimming come from the DNA, and the V and J calls and clone size come from that table. The sample table records around 70,000 clones; 94% of these occur just once. The top ten constitute about 0.63% of the sample. What the authors observed across the whole study: A later analysis found that TCRs clustered in the first cohort also tended to co-occur in the 120 or so validation repertoires, with roughly 95% of cluster scores above 0. A few of the identified cytomegalovirus-associated TCR beta chains were confirmed in vitro to be specific for cytomegalovirus antigens. While some public TCRs were present in many individuals, most TCR sequences turned up only very rarely across donors. The validation cohort had no HLA typing available for a later analysis, so co-occurrence within that cohort was assessed over all 130 or so repertoires. The authors suggested that the approach could potentially be extended to other disease states and immunological phenotypes. In the study, approximately 160 TCR beta chains were listed as associated with cytomegalovirus. The classifier was reported to diagnose cytomegalovirus status with high specificity and sensitivity in both the original cohort and the validation cohort.

The sequencing sample was made of PBMCs. The sequence links TRBV14 to TRBJ2-7, with 15 junctional bases fitting TRBD2. The source is a young woman in good health and CMV-seronegative. This receptor carries the CDR3 CASSLGTSGGYEQYF. The nucleotide sequence reads as follows: TGTGCCAGCAGCCTCGGGACTAGCGGGGGGTACGAGCAGTACTTC.